One sample yielded the 30 T cell receptor beta chains listed below, sequenced in a study of cytomegalovirus exposure and HLA in healthy donors. Assay used: immunoSEQ multiplex PCR; TCRdb lists only in-frame clones, some missing. The sample yields fewer than 140,000 clones, around 89% seen once. Source material: PBMCs. The source of these receptors is a woman younger than 30 in good health and CMV-seropositive.

The V call is TRBV27, the J call TRBJ2-5; 11 bases match TRBD2. From germline, CDR1 is MNHEY and CDR2 SMNVEV (reference sequence). Trimming at V came to 5 bases and at J to 6 bases, leaving 8 bases not matched to a gene. CDR3 length: 15 residues. CDR3 coding DNA: TGTGCCAGCAGTGCTTCCCTAGCGGGGGGAAAGACCCAGTACTTC. Its translation is CASSASLAGGKTQYF.

The chain has TRBV7-9 and TRBJ2-3, with TRBD2 matching over 8 bases. The trim removed 5 bases at V and 1 base at J, leaving 8 bases unmatched. This CDR3 is 16 amino acids long. Germline V CDR1 and CDR2: SEHNR, FQNEAQ (reference sequence). CDR3 sequence reads: CASSERAGARTDTQYF. CDR3 nucleotides: TGTGCCAGCAGCGAAAGAGCGGGGGCCCGCACAGATACGCAGTATTTT. Based on the CDR3 plus reference TRBV7-9 and TRBJ2-3, the full variable domain is DTGVSQNPRHKITKRGQNVTFRCDPISEHNRLYWYRQTLGQGPEFLTYFQNEAQLEKSRLLSDRFSAERPKGSFSTLEIQRTEQGDSAMYLCASSERAGARTDTQYFGPGTRLTVL.

Only one count was recorded for this clone. The rearrangement links TRBV7-9 to TRBJ2-7, with D tentatively TRBD2 (7 bases). Trimming removed 1 base from V and 1 base from J, with 8 bases in between. The CDR3 loop spans 14 amino acids. Germline CDR1 and CDR2: SEHNR and FQNEAQ (reference sequence). CDR3 residues: CASSLEGGSYEQYF. The CDR3, as DNA: TGTGCCAGCAGCTTAGAGGGGGGGTCCTACGAGCAGTACTTC.

The genes are TRBV6-1 and TRBJ2-7; D might be TRBD2 (6 bases). The CDR3 is made up of 13 amino acids. Germline assignment: CDR1 MNHNS and CDR2 SASEGT. Trimming stripped 1 base from V and 7 bases from J, with 11 bases between. The CDR3 is CASSEVSGGEQYV. The CDR3 DNA reads as TGTGCCAGCAGTGAAGTGAGCGGAGGGGAGCAGTACGTC.

The rearrangement uses TRBV7-9 and TRBJ1-6, with D uncertain. Trimming pared 5 bases from V and 8 bases from J, leaving 22 bases between. Germline V CDR1 and CDR2: SEHNR, FQNEAQ (reference sequence). The length of the CDR3 is 17 residues. The CDR3 reads CASSLPLVGSPYSPLHF. The CDR3 coding sequence is TGTGCCAGCAGCCTCCCGCTGGTCGGGTCTCCCTATTCACCCCTCCACTTT. Complete variable domain (other parts from reference TRBV7-9 and TRBJ1-6): DTGVSQNPRHKITKRGQNVTFRCDPISEHNRLYWYRQTLGQGPEFLTYFQNEAQLEKSRLLSDRFSAERPKGSFSTLEIQRTEQGDSAMYLCASSLPLVGSPYSPLHFGNGTRLTVT.

The J gene is TRBJ1-5, the V gene TRBV28; 9 nucleotides match TRBD1. This CDR3 region has 16 residues. Germline-derived CDR1 and CDR2 are MDHEN and SYDVKM. After removal of 1 base from V and 3 bases from J, the junction contained 4 bases not matched to a gene. In nucleotides, the CDR3 is TGTGCCAGCAGTTTATCGACAGGGGGAGACAATCAGCCCCAGCATTTT. Translated, it gives CASSLSTGGDNQPQHF.

This sequence joins TRBV28 and TRBJ1-5; no definite D call. The ends were cut back, 10 bases at V and 0 bases at J, with 7 bases in the middle. The germline gives CDR1 MDHEN, CDR2 SYDVKM. This CDR3 has 12 residues. The CDR3 DNA is TGTGCCACTCACTATAGCAATCAGCCCCAGCATTTT. Its protein product is CATHYSNQPQHF.

The rearrangement joins TRBV6-1 to TRBJ2-7; tentative D call: TRBD1 (5 bases). V was clipped by 6 bases and J by 5 bases, with 20 bases between them. Germline V gene sequence: CDR1 MNHNS, CDR2 SASEGT. CDR3 length: 15 amino acids. The DNA for the CDR3 is TGTGCCAGCAGCCCCAGCTTGGTCCAGGGAAACGAGCAGTACGTC. Amino acid sequence: CASSPSLVQGNEQYV.

V usage is TRBV10-3 and J usage is TRBJ2-1; 9 nucleotides line up with TRBD2. Unmatched junction bases numbered 6, after V lost 2 bases and J lost 4 bases. In germline, CDR1 is ENHRY, CDR2 SYGVKD. The CDR3 has 16 amino acids. The CDR3 nucleotides are TGTGCCATCAGTGAGCTGGCTAGCGGGGCATACAATGAGCAGTTCTTC. Protein: CAISELASGAYNEQFF.

A note on this clone: Other DNA variants within this sample encode the same CDR3. The CDR3 here is CASSPPGQGNTEAFF. CDR3 sequence (DNA): TGTGCCAGCTCACCACCCGGACAGGGGAACACTGAAGCTTTCTTT. The chain employs TRBV18 and TRBJ1-1, with 8 bases lining up with TRBD1. Trimming removed 0 bases from V and 1 base from J; junction bases left unmatched: 1. The CDR3 loop spans 15 amino acids. In germline, CDR1 is KGHSH, CDR2 LQKENI.

The rearrangement links TRBV27 to TRBJ2-2; 12 bases line up with TRBD2. Germline CDR1 is MNHEY and CDR2 is SMNVEV (reference sequence). J lost 5 bases, V lost 4 bases, and 11 bases had no gene match. This CDR3 spans 18 amino acids. Written as DNA, the CDR3 is TGTGCCAGCAGTTATCCCCCTCTAGCGGGGGGGTTTACCGGGGAGCTGTTTTTT. It is translated as CASSYPPLAGGFTGELFF.

The chain joins TRBV4-3 to TRBJ1-1; D ambiguous. The ends were cut back, 0 bases at V and 1 base at J, with 6 bases in the middle. Germline loops: CDR1 LGHNA, CDR2 YSLEER. This CDR3 is built from 14 residues. The CDR3 sequence is CASSQDVGNTEAFF. DNA of the CDR3: TGCGCCAGCAGCCAAGACGTCGGGAACACTGAAGCTTTCTTT.

The chain couples TRBV27 to TRBJ2-1; a possible D gene is TRBD1 (6 bases). The length of the CDR3 is 15 residues. From germline, CDR1 is MNHEY and CDR2 SMNVEV (reference sequence). The V gene lost 7 bases and the J gene lost 3 bases, with 16 bases spanning the gap. The CDR3 DNA reads TGTGCCAGCACCAACTCGGACAGATTCTACAATGAGCAGTTCTTC. It yields the protein CASTNSDRFYNEQFF.

V usage is TRBV7-9 and J usage is TRBJ2-7; 7 bases are a match to TRBD1. In germline, CDR1 is SEHNR, CDR2 FQNEAQ (reference sequence). V shed 5 bases and J 2 bases; nucleotides not matched to a gene: 12. The CDR3 sequence is 16 residues long. For the CDR3, the DNA is TGTGCCAGCAGCGATAGCGTCGGGACAGTAGCCTACGAGCAGTACTTC. Amino acid sequence: CASSDSVGTVAYEQYF.

This clone was observed a single time. The genes are TRBV5-8 and TRBJ1-5, with D hard to call. This CDR3 has 14 residues. Per the germline V gene, CDR1 is SGHTS and CDR2 is YDEGEE. The germline V and J ends were trimmed by 0 bases and 5 bases, with 9 bases remaining between them. The CDR3 reads CASSLALHHQPQHF. DNA for the CDR3: TGTGCCAGCAGCTTGGCCTTACATCATCAGCCCCAGCATTTT. Combining the CDR3 with reference TRBV5-8 and TRBJ1-5 gives the whole variable domain EAGVTQSPTHLIKTRGQQATLRCSPISGHTSVYWYQQALGLGLQFLLWYDEGEERNRGNFPPRFSGRQFPNYSSELNVNALELEDSALYLCASSLALHHQPQHFGDGTRLSIL.

This clone came up a few times. The genes are TRBV5-1 and TRBJ1-1; 7 bases fit TRBD1. The CDR3 is 13 amino acids. J gave up 8 bases and V 3 bases, and 7 bases lay outside the gene matches. CDR1 is SGHRS and CDR2 is YFSETQ in the germline V gene. CDR3 nucleotides: TGCGCCAGCAGCTCAGGGATGGACAGGGAAGCTTTCTTT. Protein product: CASSSGMDREAFF.

The V call is TRBV7-9, the J call TRBJ1-1; the D is unclear. The CDR3 length is 14 residues. Deletions cut 1 base from V and 5 bases from J, with 11 bases between. Germline CDR1 reads SEHNR; CDR2 reads FQNEAQ (reference sequence). The DNA of the CDR3 is TGTGCCAGCAGCTTAGTCGTCCAACGGACTGAAGCTTTCTTT. It encodes CASSLVVQRTEAFF.

The V call is TRBV9, the J call TRBJ2-3; 9 bases match TRBD2. Trimming took 5 bases from V and 2 from J; bases not matched to a gene: 3. The CDR3 has 14 residues. Germline assignment: CDR1 SGDLS and CDR2 YYNGEE. DNA of the CDR3: TGTGCCAGCAGGCGGGGGGGCCTCACAGATACGCAGTATTTT. It specifies CASRRGGLTDTQYF.

The chain is built from TRBV28 and TRBJ1-4; 8 bases fit TRBD1. J was trimmed by 7 bases and V by 8 bases; bases with no gene match: 12. Germline lookup yields CDR1 MDHEN and CDR2 SYDVKM. This CDR3 contains 15 residues. The CDR3 is CASGTQGALGEKLFF. DNA of the CDR3: TGTGCCAGCGGAACCCAGGGGGCTTTAGGTGAAAAACTGTTTTTT.

CDR3: CASSLRRWGNQPQHF. The CDR3, as DNA: TGTGCCAGCAGCTTACGGCGGTGGGGCAATCAGCCCCAGCATTTT. This rearrangement joins TRBV7-8 to TRBJ1-5; no definite D call. V shed 2 bases and J shed 2 bases, with 10 bases lying between them. The CDR3 contains 15 residues. Germline CDR1 SGHVS, CDR2 FQNEAQ. Together with reference TRBV7-8 and TRBJ1-5, the CDR3 gives the full variable domain: GAGVSQSPRYKVAKRGQDVALRCDPISGHVSLFWYQQALGQGPEFLTYFQNEAQLDKSGLPSDRFFAERPEGSVSTLKIQRTQQEDSAVYLCASSLRRWGNQPQHFGDGTRLSIL.

This chain connects TRBV5-6 to TRBJ1-5; D uncertain. Trimming took off 4 bases at V and 3 bases at J, with 11 bases between the two ends. In germline, CDR1 is SGHDT, CDR2 YYEEEE. CDR3 length: 14 amino acids. The CDR3 region is CASSAGGYNQPQHF. The CDR3 nucleotides are TGTGCCAGCAGCGCGGGTGGCTACAATCAGCCCCAGCATTTT.

The chain has TRBV7-9 and TRBJ2-2, with a tentative D call TRBD2 (5 bases). Germline-derived CDR1 and CDR2 are SEHNR and FQNEAQ (reference sequence). The CDR3 runs to 16 residues. V was cut by 5 bases and J by 6 bases, with 19 bases left in between. CDR3 in DNA: TGTGCCAGCAGCGACGACGGCGGGCCGTGGTCCGGGGAGCTGTTTTTT. This codes for CASSDDGGPWSGELFF.

This rearrangement joins TRBV5-8 to TRBJ2-7, with 8 bases that match TRBD1. In germline, CDR1 is SGHTS, CDR2 YDEGEE. V trimming: 1 base; J trimming: 3 bases; junction bases outside the gene matches: 6. The CDR3 spans 15 residues. The DNA of the CDR3 is TGTGCCAGCAGCTTGTTTGGAACAGGGGGCTACGAGCAGTACTTC. This translates into CASSLFGTGGYEQYF.

The V gene is TRBV6-4, the J gene TRBJ2-1, with D possibly being TRBD1 (6 bases). The CDR3 runs to 14 residues. Germline V CDR1 and CDR2: MRHNA, SNTAGT. V was shortened by 7 bases and J by 3 bases, with 13 bases between the two germline ends. The CDR3 loop reads CASTPGEGYNEQFF. CDR3 nucleotide sequence: TGTGCCAGCACTCCAGGGGAAGGCTACAATGAGCAGTTCTTC.

This chain's CDR3 is CASSLWGAGDEQYV. The CDR3 DNA follows: TGTGCCAGCAGCTTGTGGGGGGCGGGAGACGAGCAGTACGTC. The rearrangement uses TRBV5-6 and TRBJ2-7; perhaps TRBD2 as D (7 bases). The germline V and J ends were trimmed by 1 base and 5 bases, with 13 bases remaining between them. Germline V CDR1 and CDR2: SGHDT, YYEEEE. This CDR3 contains 14 residues.

The rearrangement joins TRBV6-5 to TRBJ1-2, with a possible D match to TRBD1 (6 bases). This CDR3 contains 15 residues. The V gene lost 4 bases and the J gene lost 5 bases, with 17 bases spanning the gap. Germline V gene sequence: CDR1 MNHEY, CDR2 SVGAGI. As DNA, the CDR3 is TGTGCCAGCAGTTCCCCCTCGGGCAGGGGATATGGCTACACCTTC. It codes for CASSSPSGRGYGYTF.

V and J are TRBV2 and TRBJ1-4; D ambiguous. CDR1 is SNHLY and CDR2 is FYNNEI in the germline V gene. This CDR3 comprises 13 residues. The ends were cut back, 7 bases at V and 8 bases at J, with 14 bases in the middle. CDR3 residues: CASKGRQAEKLFF. As DNA, the CDR3 is TGTGCCAGCAAAGGGAGGCAAGCGGAAAAACTGTTTTTT.

There are a few counts of this clone. Other DNA sequences in the sample encode the same CDR3. The J gene is TRBJ1-2, the V gene TRBV6-1; a possible D gene is TRBD1 (6 bases). Germline CDR1 and CDR2: MNHNS and SASEGT. This CDR3 spans 12 amino acids. With 4 bases removed from V and 5 bases from J, the gap between germline ends came to 8 bases. As DNA, the CDR3 is TGTGCCAGCAGTGGTCAGGGGTATGGCTACACCTTC. This gives the protein CASSGQGYGYTF.

A single count supports this clone. The rearrangement uses TRBV9 and TRBJ1-3; D might be TRBD1 (5 bases). The CDR3 covers 14 residues. Germline lookup yields CDR1 SGDLS and CDR2 YYNGEE. V was cut by 7 bases and J by 2 bases, with 13 bases left in between. CDR3: CASGGGGAGNTIYF. In DNA form, the CDR3 reads TGTGCCAGCGGGGGAGGTGGGGCTGGAAACACCATATATTTT. The full variable domain, its missing parts supplied by reference TRBV9 and TRBJ1-3, is DSGVTQTPKHLITATGQRVTLRCSPRSGDLSVYWYQQSLDQGLQFLIQYYNGEERAKGNILERFSAQQFPDLHSELNLSSLELGDSALYFCASGGGGAGNTIYFGEGSWLTVV.

The V gene is TRBV15, the J gene TRBJ1-4; no clear D gene. The germline V and J ends were trimmed by 3 bases and 8 bases, with 10 bases remaining between them. The CDR3 contains 13 residues. Germline V gene sequence: CDR1 LNHNV, CDR2 YYDKDF (reference sequence). The CDR3 region is CATSRSVTEKLFF. CDR3 nucleotide sequence: TGTGCCACCAGCAGGTCGGTAACGGAAAAACTGTTTTTT.